The 18 T cell receptor beta chains given below trace back to one sample, sequenced in a study of chemoradiotherapy in HPV16-positive cancers. Libraries were prepared by immunoSEQ multiplex PCR; TCRdb keeps only in-frame clonotypes and omits some of them. This sample has about 4,700 clones, with approximately 80% found just once. The specimen was tumor tissue, collected from a patient who underwent chemoradiotherapy. These receptors were obtained from a human donor with HPV-associated anogenital cancer.

Only one count was recorded for this clone. The chain recombines TRBV4-3 with TRBJ2-7; 9 nucleotides match TRBD1. V lost 0 bases and J lost 7; bases outside the gene matches: 7. The germline gives CDR1 LGHNA, CDR2 YSLEER. The CDR3 totals 15 residues. This CDR3 is CASSQDHGQGREQYF. CDR3 bases: TGCGCCAGCAGCCAAGATCACGGACAGGGGAGAGAGCAGTACTTC.

The gene calls are TRBV19 and TRBJ2-7, with a possible D match to TRBD2 (7 bases). The CDR3 is 18 residues long. Germline-derived CDR1 and CDR2 are LNHDA and SQIVND (reference sequence). The V end lost 6 bases, the J end lost 0 bases, and 24 bases lay between the germline ends. The CDR3 bases are TGTGCCAGTAGCCACACGGGGACACGACTAGCATTCTCCTACGAGCAGTACTTC. Residues: CASSHTGTRLAFSYEQYF.

This clone was detected only a few times. The chain links TRBV7-2 to TRBJ2-5, with D perhaps matching TRBD1 or TRBD2 (6 bases each). The CDR3 sequence is 13 residues long. CDR1 SGHTA and CDR2 FQGNSA come from the germline V gene. Trimming took 2 bases from V and 5 from J, leaving 9 bases between them. The CDR3 DNA reads as TGTGCCAGCAGCTTACAGGGGAGGGAGACCCAGTACTTC. Amino acid sequence: CASSLQGRETQYF.

The J gene is TRBJ2-2, the V gene TRBV7-3; D gene ambiguous. The CDR3 consists of 14 residues. The germline gives CDR1 SGHTA, CDR2 FQGTGA. Trimming removed 2 bases at V and 1 base at J, with 5 bases between. In nucleotides, the CDR3 is TGTGCCAGCAGCTTATCGCAGAACACCGGGGAGCTGTTTTTT. Residues: CASSLSQNTGELFF.

This clone was found a few times. The V call is TRBV2, the J call TRBJ1-5; TRBD1 aligns across 7 bases. Unmatched junction bases numbered 7, after V lost 5 bases and J lost 3 bases. The germline CDR1 and CDR2 sequences are SNHLY and FYNNEI. The CDR3 length is 15 residues. As DNA, the CDR3 is TGTGCCAGCAGTAGCGGACAGGCCAACAATCAGCCCCAGCATTTT. Translating gives CASSSGQANNQPQHF.

The chain carries TRBV6-5 and TRBJ1-3; 7 nucleotides agree with TRBD1. The CDR3 totals 14 residues. Germline assignment: CDR1 MNHEY and CDR2 SVGAGI. J lost 1 base, V lost 5 bases, and 2 bases had no gene match. The CDR3 DNA reads as TGTGCCAGCAGTCCGACAGGGTCTGGAAACACCATATATTTT. Its translation: CASSPTGSGNTIYF.

The chain recombines TRBV30 with TRBJ1-5; no clear D gene. The CDR3 has 13 residues. Germline lookup yields CDR1 GTSNPN and CDR2 SVGIG (reference sequence). V lost 2 bases, J lost 2 bases, and 7 bases lay in between. Here the CDR3 reads CAWSSMGNQPQHF. CDR3 DNA: TGTGCCTGGAGTTCGATGGGCAATCAGCCCCAGCATTTT.

The chain combines TRBV29-1 with TRBJ2-7; D might be TRBD2 (5 bases). CDR1 and CDR2 (germline): SQVTM, ANQGSEA. The CDR3 consists of 13 residues. Trimming took 6 bases from V and 0 from J, leaving 12 bases between them. The CDR3 here is CSVLRTDSYEQYF. As DNA, the CDR3 is TGCAGCGTCCTAAGGACTGACTCCTACGAGCAGTACTTC.

V and J are TRBV4-2 and TRBJ2-3; 12 bases agree with TRBD2. Trimming removed 0 bases from V and 6 bases from J; junction bases left unmatched: 4. Per the germline V gene, CDR1 is LGHNA and CDR2 is YNFKEQ. The CDR3 contains 16 residues. The CDR3 coding sequence is TGTGCCAGCAGCCAAGAAGCTAGCGGGGGGGCGGATACGCAGTATTTT. It is translated as CASSQEASGGADTQYF.

V is TRBV14 and J is TRBJ2-5; D uncertain. Germline values: CDR1 SGHDN, CDR2 FVKESK. The V and J ends lost 0 bases and 3 bases respectively, with 8 bases between them. There are 14 residues in the CDR3. CDR3 nucleotide sequence: TGTGCCAGCAGCCAAGATCTTGCAAAAGAGACCCAGTACTTC. Amino acids: CASSQDLAKETQYF.

The rearrangement links TRBV5-4 to TRBJ1-4; a weak D match, TRBD1 (5 bases). Trimming took 4 bases from V and 10 from J, leaving 8 bases between them. Germline V lookup: CDR1 SGHNT, CDR2 YYREEE (reference sequence). The CDR3 sequence is 11 residues long. The CDR3 region has the DNA TGTGCCAGCAGCGCCCAGGGAAAACTGTTTTTT. Its translation is CASSAQGKLFF. Full variable domain (rest looked up from reference TRBV5-4 and TRBJ1-4): ETGVTQSPTHLIKTRGQQVTLRCSSQSGHNTVSWYQQALGQGPQFIFQYYREEENGRGNFPPRFSGLQFPNYSSELNVNALELDDSALYLCASSAQGKLFFGSGTQLSVL.

The chain couples TRBV19 to TRBJ2-2; TRBD1 matches at 7 bases. The CDR3 loop spans 15 amino acids. Unmatched junction bases numbered 7, after V lost 4 bases and J lost 5 bases. Per germline, CDR1 LNHDA and CDR2 SQIVND (reference sequence). CDR3 amino acids: CASSTNTGVTGELFF. CDR3 sequence (DNA): TGTGCCAGTAGTACCAATACAGGGGTGACCGGGGAGCTGTTTTTT.

The chain employs TRBV2 and TRBJ1-1, with TRBD1 as a possible D gene (6 bases). Germline CDR1 reads SNHLY; CDR2 reads FYNNEI. There are 12 residues in the CDR3. Trimming removed 5 bases from V and 9 bases from J, with 13 bases in between. CDR3 sequence (DNA): TGTGCCAGCAGTTTTAACAGGGAAAAAGCTTTCTTT. Its protein product is CASSFNREKAFF.

This chain joins TRBV28 and TRBJ2-1, with D unclear. The CDR3 runs to 13 residues. V dropped 5 bases and J dropped 7 bases, with 12 bases sitting between them. Germline V gene data show CDR1 as MDHEN and CDR2 as SYDVKM. For the CDR3, the DNA is TGTGCCAGCAGTCTTAAATTGGGGAATGAGCAGTTCTTC. This codes for CASSLKLGNEQFF.

This clone has only one observation. The chain carries TRBV30 and TRBJ1-3, with D possibly TRBD1 on 5 matching bases. The V and J ends lost 0 bases and 0 bases respectively, with 15 bases between them. The CDR3 consists of 17 residues. The germline gives CDR1 GTSNPN, CDR2 SVGIG (reference sequence). CDR3 amino acids: CAWSVSGLWFSGNTIYF. CDR3 DNA: TGTGCCTGGAGTGTATCAGGGCTCTGGTTCTCTGGAAACACCATATATTTT.

The rearrangement joins TRBV7-9 to TRBJ2-5; no firm D call. The J call is uncertain, as TRBJ2-7 better fits the DNA end. CDR3 size: 15 residues. Germline loops: CDR1 SEHNR, CDR2 FQNEAQ (reference sequence). In DNA, the CDR3 is TGTGCCAGCAGCGCCGTTATCACCCTTTCCTACGAGCAGTACTTC. Protein: CASSAVITLSYEQYF.

The V gene is TRBV19, the J gene TRBJ1-4; perhaps TRBD1 as D (6 bases). Germline V gives CDR1 LNHDA, CDR2 SQIVND (reference sequence). The CDR3 extends over 17 amino acids. V shed 0 bases and J shed 4 bases, with 15 bases lying between them. The DNA for the CDR3 is TGTGCCAGTAGTATAGATGTTGGGACACCCGATAATGAAAAACTGTTTTTT. Protein product: CASSIDVGTPDNEKLFF.

This clone appeared a few times. CDR3 nucleotide sequence: TGTGCCAGTAGTATTGGCAGGGGGAGTTACAATGAGCAGTTCTTC. Its translation: CASSIGRGSYNEQFF. The J gene is TRBJ2-1, the V gene TRBV19; 7 bases line up with TRBD1. The CDR3 spans 15 residues. Trimming took 3 bases from V and 4 from J; bases not matched to a gene: 6. Germline values: CDR1 LNHDA, CDR2 SQIVND (reference sequence).